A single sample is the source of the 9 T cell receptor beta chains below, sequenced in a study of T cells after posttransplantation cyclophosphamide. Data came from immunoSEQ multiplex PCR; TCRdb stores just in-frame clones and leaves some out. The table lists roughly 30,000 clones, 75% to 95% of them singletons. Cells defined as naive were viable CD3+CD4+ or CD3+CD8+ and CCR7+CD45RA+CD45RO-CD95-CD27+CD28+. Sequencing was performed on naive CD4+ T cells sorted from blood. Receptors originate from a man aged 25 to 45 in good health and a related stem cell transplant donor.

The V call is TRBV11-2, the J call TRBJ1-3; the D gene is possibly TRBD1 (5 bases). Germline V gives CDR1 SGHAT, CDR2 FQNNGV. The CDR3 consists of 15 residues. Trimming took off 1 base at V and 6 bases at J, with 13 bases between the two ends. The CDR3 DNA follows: TGTGCCAGCAGCTTAGCGGACACAGGAGCAAACACCATATATTTT. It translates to CASSLADTGANTIYF.

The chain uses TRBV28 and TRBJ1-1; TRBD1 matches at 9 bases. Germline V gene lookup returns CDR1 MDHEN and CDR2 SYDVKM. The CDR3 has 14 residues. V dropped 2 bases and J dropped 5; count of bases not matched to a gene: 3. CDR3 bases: TGTGCCAGCAGTTTACGGACAGGGGCGACTGAAGCTTTCTTT. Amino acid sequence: CASSLRTGATEAFF.

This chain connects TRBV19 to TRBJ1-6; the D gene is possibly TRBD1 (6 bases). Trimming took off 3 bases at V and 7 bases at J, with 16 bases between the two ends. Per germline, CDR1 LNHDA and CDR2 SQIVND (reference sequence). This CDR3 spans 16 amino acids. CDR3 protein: CASSIKDGGHNSPLHF. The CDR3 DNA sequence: TGTGCCAGTAGTATCAAAGACGGGGGGCACAATTCACCCCTCCACTTT.

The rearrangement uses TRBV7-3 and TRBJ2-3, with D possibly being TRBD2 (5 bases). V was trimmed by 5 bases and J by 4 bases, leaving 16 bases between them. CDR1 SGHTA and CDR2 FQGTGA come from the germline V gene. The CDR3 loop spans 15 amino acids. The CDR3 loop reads CASSLGLRPSDTQYF. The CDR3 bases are TGTGCCAGCAGCCTCGGACTTCGGCCCTCAGATACGCAGTATTTT.

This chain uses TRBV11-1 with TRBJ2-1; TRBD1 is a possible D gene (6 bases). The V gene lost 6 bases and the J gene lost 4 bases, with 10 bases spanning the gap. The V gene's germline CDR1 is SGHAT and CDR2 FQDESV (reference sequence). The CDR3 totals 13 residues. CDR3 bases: TGTGCCAGCAGTCTACAGGGATACAATGAGCAGTTCTTC. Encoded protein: CASSLQGYNEQFF.

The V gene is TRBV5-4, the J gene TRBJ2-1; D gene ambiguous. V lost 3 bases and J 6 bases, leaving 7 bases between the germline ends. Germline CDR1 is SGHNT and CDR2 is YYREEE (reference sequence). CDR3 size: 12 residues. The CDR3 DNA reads TGTGCCAGCAGCTCTATACGCAATGAGCAGTTCTTC. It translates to CASSSIRNEQFF.

CDR3 sequence reads: CASRHSGGLNEQFF. DNA of the CDR3: TGTGCCAGCAGGCATAGCGGGGGGTTAAATGAGCAGTTCTTC. The chain combines TRBV6-5 with TRBJ2-1; 10 nucleotides match TRBD2. There are 14 residues in the CDR3. CDR1 is MNHEY and CDR2 is SVGAGI in the germline V gene. The V segment lost 6 bases and the J segment 7 bases; nucleotides outside the gene matches: 6.

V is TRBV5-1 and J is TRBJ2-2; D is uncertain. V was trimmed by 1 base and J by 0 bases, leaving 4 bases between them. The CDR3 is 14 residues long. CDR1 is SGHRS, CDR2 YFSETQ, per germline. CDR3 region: CASSLSTNTGELFF. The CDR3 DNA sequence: TGCGCCAGCAGCTTGTCTACGAACACCGGGGAGCTGTTTTTT.

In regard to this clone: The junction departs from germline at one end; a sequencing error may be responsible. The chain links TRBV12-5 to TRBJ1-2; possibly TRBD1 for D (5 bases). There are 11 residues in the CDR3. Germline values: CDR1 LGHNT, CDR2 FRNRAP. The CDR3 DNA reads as TGTGCTAGTGGTTTGGAAGCTACAGGCTTCTTC. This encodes CASGLEATGFF.